These 5 T cell receptor beta chains were sequenced from one sample in a study of blood T cell repertoires in COVID-19. Sequenced by immunoSEQ multiplex PCR; TCRdb stores in-frame clones only, minus some. The sample has 220,000 or so clones; about 85% are singletons. The sequenced sample was peripheral blood. The origin of the receptors is a woman aged 50 to 60 with COVID-19, enrolled during active disease.

This chain uses TRBV28 with TRBJ1-5; the D gene is possibly TRBD1 (6 bases). V lost 7 bases and J 4 bases, leaving 14 bases between the germline ends. Germline lookup yields CDR1 MDHEN and CDR2 SYDVKM. CDR3 length: 14 residues. The CDR3 here is CASTMDSLNQPQHF. For the CDR3, the DNA is TGTGCCAGCACCATGGACAGCTTGAATCAGCCCCAGCATTTT.

The rearrangement uses TRBV12-5 and TRBJ2-5; 7 nucleotides align to TRBD1. The CDR3 totals 15 residues. Losses at the gene ends were 0 bases for V and 4 bases for J; bases not matched to a gene: 5. Germline lookup yields CDR1 LGHNT and CDR2 FRNRAP. The CDR3 nucleotides are TGTGCTAGTGGTTTGGTACAAGGGGGCGGAGAGACCCAGTACTTC. It translates to CASGLVQGGGETQYF.

The gene calls are TRBV5-1 and TRBJ2-7; 7 bases are a match to TRBD1. Looked up from germline, CDR1 is SGHRS and CDR2 is YFSETQ. V shed 4 bases, J shed 6 bases, and the junction held 7 bases outside the gene matches. The CDR3 is 13 residues long. CDR3 nucleotides: TGCGCCAGCAGCCATGACAGGGCTGTCGAGCAGTACTTC. Its protein is CASSHDRAVEQYF.

The chain has TRBV28 and TRBJ2-3; 13 bases line up with TRBD2. Trimming took 7 bases from V and 1 from J; bases not matched to a gene: 14. Per the germline V gene, CDR1 is MDHEN and CDR2 is SYDVKM. This CDR3 is 19 amino acids long. This chain's CDR3 is CASIPLRGTSGAGTDTQYF. The CDR3 nucleotides read TGTGCCAGCATTCCTCTACGGGGGACTAGCGGGGCAGGCACAGATACGCAGTATTTT. Variable domain in full (rest from reference TRBV28 and TRBJ2-3): DVKVTQSSRYLVKRTGEKVFLECVQDMDHENMFWYRQDPGLGLRLIYFSYDVKMKEKGDIPEGYSVSREKKERFSLILESASTNQTSMYLCASIPLRGTSGAGTDTQYFGPGTRLTVL.

The V gene is TRBV5-1, the J gene TRBJ1-1; maybe TRBD1 (6 bases). The CDR3 is 13 residues long. V was clipped by 9 bases and J by 4 bases, with 16 bases between them. Germline CDR1 SGHRS, CDR2 YFSETQ. In DNA, the CDR3 is TGCGCCACCCGGCGGGGGGGCGGCACTGAAGCTTTCTTT. Its translation is CATRRGGGTEAFF.